The TCR beta chain under discussion was sequenced for a study of T cells after yellow fever vaccination. Broader study findings: CD4 and CD8 compartments shared a small share of clonotypes, likely from convergent recombination. The secondary response was weaker but peaked faster, day 5 versus 15.

For this clonotype: Its antigen is undetermined.

The study made its TCR cDNA through 5'RACE template switching. That step introduced a universal primer site along with UMIs. TCRdb re-called the 5' RACE reads through MiXCR, storing one row per CDR3 protein. The sample lists some 500,000 distinct CDR3 sequences, 13% seen once, with 11% to 15% in the top ten. Looked up from germline, CDR1 is SQVTM and CDR2 is ANQGSEA. Trimming removed 1 base from V and 0 bases from J; junction bases left unmatched: 0. This CDR3 is built from 14 residues. The chain couples TRBV29-1 to TRBJ2-7; 10 positions match TRBD1. This specimen consisted of PBMCs, obtained on the day of the yellow fever booster vaccination. The clonotype was recovered from a man aged 25 to 40 who received the YFV17D yellow fever vaccine. In DNA form, the CDR3 reads TGCAGCGTTGAAGGGGACAGGGGCTCCTACGAGCAGTACTTC. Translated: CSVEGDRGSYEQYF.